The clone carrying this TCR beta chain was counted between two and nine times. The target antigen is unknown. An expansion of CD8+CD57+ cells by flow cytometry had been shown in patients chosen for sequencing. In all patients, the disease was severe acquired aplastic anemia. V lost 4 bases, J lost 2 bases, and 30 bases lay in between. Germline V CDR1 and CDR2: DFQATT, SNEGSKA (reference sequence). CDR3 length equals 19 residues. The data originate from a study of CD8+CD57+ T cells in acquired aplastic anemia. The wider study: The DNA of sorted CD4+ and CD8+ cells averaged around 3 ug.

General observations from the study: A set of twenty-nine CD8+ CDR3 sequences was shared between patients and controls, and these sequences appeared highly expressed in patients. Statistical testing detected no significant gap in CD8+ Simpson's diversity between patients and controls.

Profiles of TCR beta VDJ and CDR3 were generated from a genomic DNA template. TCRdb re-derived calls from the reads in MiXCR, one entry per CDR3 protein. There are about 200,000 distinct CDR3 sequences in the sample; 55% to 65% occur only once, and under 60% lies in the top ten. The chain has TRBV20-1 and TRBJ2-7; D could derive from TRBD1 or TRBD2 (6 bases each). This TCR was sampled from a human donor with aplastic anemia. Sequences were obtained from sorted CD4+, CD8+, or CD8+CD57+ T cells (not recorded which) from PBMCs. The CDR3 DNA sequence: TGCAGTGCTACCCGGGCTGGGGGCAGAGCGGGCCTTCTCACCTACGAGCAGTACTTC. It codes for CSATRAGGRAGLLTYEQYF.